This T cell receptor (beta chain) comes out of a study of CD8 T cells in ankylosing spondylitis (dated by TCRdb to about 2017). Study-level background: The study set out to find disease-linked TCR variants by profiling T cell receptor beta repertoires in ankylosing spondylitis patients and healthy donors. In total, the full study cohort was made up of roughly 110 healthy donors and approximately 27 ankylosing spondylitis patients. Peripheral blood was sampled, and synovial fluid was also collected from ankylosing spondylitis patients.

The CDR3 measures 13 amino acids from cysteine to phenylalanine. The sequence is cut down to CDR3 DNA, 39 bases in frame from base 1. Relative to germline, V is 3 bases shorter and J is 4 bases shorter, with 10 bases between their ends. For CDR1 and CDR2, the germline V gene lists MNHEY and SVGAGI. Points the paper makes about the study in general: Some TCR beta motif variants had previously been reported in synovial fluid and blood of reactive arthritis patients, which suggested common disease-initiation mechanisms. Significant enrichment of the disease-linked clones was reported in matched synovial fluid samples from ankylosing spondylitis patients. A TCR beta motif made up of several highly homologous amino acid variants appeared to be characteristic of blood from ankylosing spondylitis patients. The disease-linked clones showed a CD8+ phenotype and occurred at relatively low frequencies in peripheral blood.

TCRdb records Illumina HiSeq 2500 as the sequencer. TCR beta libraries were prepared by quantitative 5'-RACE with molecular barcodes. The authors' analysis ran thus. A new computational method based on a probabilistic model of VDJ rearrangement was used to identify disease-linked TCR variants. TCRdb passed the public sequencing reads through fastp at Q25 and MiXCR, retaining productive beta sequences. Here each entry gathers all rows of one CDR3 protein and keeps the most common genes and DNA. The V and J calls reflect TCRdb's pipeline rather than the authors' work. The sample yields 800,000 to 900,000 distinct CDR3 sequences; about an eighth were counted once. 0.45% to 0.6% of the sample comes from the top ten. Turning to this clonotype: There is no known antigen for this receptor. The sample holds no much larger clone one base away, and base qualities are not on file.

The chain joins TRBV6-5 to TRBJ2-7, with a weak D call of TRBD2 (5 bases match). The receptor comes from a male donor with ankylosing spondylitis. The sample consisted of blood, either unsorted or a sorted T cell fraction (not recorded which). The CDR3: CASSYLASYEQYF. The nucleotide sequence reads TGTGCCAGCAGTTATCTAGCTTCTTACGAGCAGTACTTC.